A selection of T cell receptor beta chains follows, all from one sample in a study of cytomegalovirus exposure and HLA in healthy donors. Generated by immunoSEQ multiplex PCR, the TCRdb table keeps only in-frame clones and is missing some. The sample consists of 150,000 or so clones, more than 80% of them appearing once. The sequenced material came from PBMCs. Receptor source: a woman under 30 in good health and CMV-seronegative. The CDR3 runs from the conserved cysteine through the conserved F or W. The D gene is left open where the match is weak. Clone size is shown for a subset of rows, as once, few, many or a class of expanded clone.

v_gene	j_gene	abundance	d_gene	CDR3aa	CDR3nt
TRBV7-2	TRBJ1-5	-	-	CASSLAGGAAQPQHF	TGTGCCAGCAGCTTAGCGGGGGGGGCGGCTCAGCCCCAGCATTTT
TRBV30	TRBJ2-7	-	-	CAWSVRIYEQYF	TGTGCCTGGAGTGTGAGAATTTACGAGCAGTACTTC
TRBV7-9	TRBJ1-5	once	TRBD1	CASSPGQGALENQPQHF	TGTGCCAGCAGCCCCGGACAGGGGGCTCTGGAAAATCAGCCCCAGCATTTT
TRBV9	TRBJ1-5	-	-	CASSGLPDQPQHF	TGTGCCAGCAGCGGCCTCCCAGATCAGCCCCAGCATTTT
TRBV11-2	TRBJ2-7	-	TRBD2	CASSLVGLAGDEQYF	TGTGCCAGCAGCTTAGTCGGACTAGCGGGAGATGAGCAGTACTTC
TRBV7-9	TRBJ2-1	-	TRBD2	CASSSGTSGYNEQFF	TGTGCCAGCAGTTCCGGGACTAGCGGATACAATGAGCAGTTCTTC
TRBV7-9	TRBJ2-5	-	-	CASSAQQTRRGETQYF	TGTGCCAGCAGCGCGCAGCAGACTAGGCGAGGGGAGACCCAGTACTTC
TRBV11-3	TRBJ2-2	-	TRBD2	CASSFRTGGGAGELFF	TGTGCCAGCAGCTTCCGTACGGGAGGTGGGGCCGGGGAGCTGTTTTTT
TRBV19	TRBJ2-7	-	TRBD2	CASSIAGGRDEQYF	TGTGCCAGTAGTATAGCGGGAGGGAGGGACGAGCAGTACTTC
TRBV7-9	TRBJ2-5	-	TRBD2	CASSVVSTSEETQYF	TGTGCCAGCAGCGTAGTCTCTACTAGCGAAGAGACCCAGTACTTC
TRBV28	TRBJ2-7	-	TRBD2	CASSLSSGRYYEQYF	TGTGCCAGCAGCCTCTCTAGCGGGAGGTACTACGAGCAGTACTTC
TRBV5-4	TRBJ2-7	-	TRBD1	CASSKGPPDRGLYEQYF	TGTGCCAGCAGCAAGGGTCCCCCGGACAGGGGTCTCTACGAGCAGTACTTC
TRBV5-1	TRBJ2-3	-	TRBD1	CASSPTGVRTDTQYF	TGCGCCAGCAGCCCGACAGGGGTTAGGACAGATACGCAGTATTTT
TRBV19	TRBJ2-5	-	TRBD1	CASSDRAGAETQYF	TGTGCCAGTAGTGACAGGGCGGGTGCAGAGACCCAGTACTTC
TRBV4-1	TRBJ2-3	once	TRBD2	CASSLGEGGITDTQYF	TGCGCCAGCAGCCTCGGGGAGGGAGGGATTACAGATACGCAGTATTTT
TRBV23-1	TRBJ2-5	-	-	CASSQSLRGTPEETQYF	TGCGCCAGCAGTCAATCCCTCAGGGGCACTCCCGAAGAGACCCAGTACTTC
TRBV23-1	TRBJ1-5	-	TRBD1	CASSPGQGNQPQHF	TGCGCCAGCAGTCCGGGACAGGGCAATCAGCCCCAGCATTTT
TRBV18	TRBJ2-5	-	TRBD2	CASSPVAGMETQYF	TGTGCCAGCTCACCGGTAGCGGGAATGGAGACCCAGTACTTC
TRBV13	TRBJ2-5	-	-	CASSLGGEETQYF	TGTGCCAGCAGCTTAGGCGGGGAAGAGACCCAGTACTTC
TRBV15	TRBJ2-3	-	TRBD2	CATSRGGGGLAVTDTQYF	TGTGCCACCAGCAGAGGTGGAGGGGGACTAGCGGTCACAGATACGCAGTATTTT
TRBV18	TRBJ2-7	-	TRBD1	CASSPGQGTYEQYF	TGTGCCAGCTCACCCGGACAGGGCACCTACGAGCAGTACTTC
TRBV19	TRBJ1-3	-	-	CASTPGTSGNTIYF	TGTGCCAGTACCCCAGGAACCTCTGGAAACACCATATATTTT
TRBV7-9	TRBJ2-7	-	TRBD2	CASSPLAGGTYEQYF	TGTGCCAGCAGCCCACTGGCGGGGGGTACCTACGAGCAGTACTTC
TRBV27	TRBJ2-7	-	TRBD2	CASSPMAGEGSYEQYF	TGTGCCAGCAGTCCGATGGCGGGGGAGGGCTCCTACGAGCAGTACTTC
TRBV28	TRBJ2-2	few	TRBD1	CASRTGGTGELFF	TGTGCCAGCAGGACAGGGGGCACCGGGGAGCTGTTTTTT
TRBV29-1	TRBJ2-1	-	-	CSVGSPGSDNEQFF	TGCAGCGTTGGATCTCCTGGGAGTGACAATGAGCAGTTCTTC
TRBV28	TRBJ2-3	-	-	CASSLIRLVRGNWDTQYF	TGTGCCAGCAGTTTAATTCGGTTGGTCAGGGGAAACTGGGATACGCAGTATTTT
TRBV16	TRBJ2-5	-	-	CASSQSTILETQYF	TGTGCCAGCAGCCAATCGACAATCTTGGAGACCCAGTACTTC
TRBV5-1	TRBJ2-2	-	-	CASSLVTGEGAGELFF	TGCGCCAGCAGCTTGGTTACGGGAGAAGGGGCCGGGGAGCTGTTTTTT
TRBV19	TRBJ2-7	once	-	CASSIDGVSYEQYF	TGTGCCAGTAGTATCGACGGGGTCTCCTACGAGCAGTACTTC
TRBV12-5	TRBJ2-3	-	TRBD1	CASATNGQGRDTQYF	TGTGCTAGTGCCACAAATGGACAGGGGCGGGATACGCAGTATTTT
TRBV9	TRBJ1-4	-	-	CASSVDIGNRDEKLFF	TGTGCCAGCAGCGTAGACATCGGGAACCGGGATGAAAAACTGTTTTTT
TRBV19	TRBJ2-5	-	-	CASARGRQETQYF	TGTGCCAGTGCTAGGGGTCGCCAAGAGACCCAGTACTTC
TRBV7-8	TRBJ1-4	-	TRBD1	CASSLRTGDEKLFF	TGTGCCAGCAGCTTAAGGACAGGTGATGAAAAACTGTTTTTT
TRBV6-1	TRBJ2-7	-	-	CASSYLYEQYF	TGTGCCAGCAGTTATCTCTACGAGCAGTACTTC